Listed here are 3 T cell receptor beta chains from one sample, sequenced in a study of shared clonotypes between healthy human individuals. Naive CD8 cells comprised CD45RO-negative, CCR7-positively selected cells, excluding terminally differentiated effector memory CD45RA+ cells. The method was immunoSEQ multiplex PCR; TCRdb's version includes in-frame clones alone and lacks a portion of them. This table has 2 million to 2.5 million clones, 85% to 95% appearing once. Sequencing was carried out using naive CD8+ T cells sorted from blood. Source of these receptors: a man between 18 and 35 years old in good health.

This sequence joins TRBV11-2 and TRBJ1-1; tentative D call: TRBD1 (6 bases). The CDR3 spans 16 residues. From germline, CDR1 is SGHAT and CDR2 FQNNGV. V lost 1 base and J 7 bases, leaving 19 bases between the germline ends. The CDR3 sequence: CASSLAWGRGSGEAFF. CDR3 nucleotide sequence: TGTGCCAGCAGCTTAGCTTGGGGGCGCGGGTCCGGTGAAGCTTTCTTT.

V and J are TRBV6-1 and TRBJ1-2; D is uncertain. The CDR3 contains 15 residues. With 0 bases removed from V and 1 base from J, the gap between germline ends came to 9 bases. CDR1 and CDR2 (germline): MNHNS, SASEGT. The CDR3 DNA is TGTGCCAGCAGTGAAGCGTCGGCCTATAACTATGGCTACACCTTC. Translation: CASSEASAYNYGYTF.

The chain has TRBV4-1 and TRBJ2-2; 7 positions agree with TRBD1. The ends lost 3 bases at V and 6 bases at J; junction bases unmatched: 10. CDR3 length: 16 amino acids. CDR1 and CDR2 (germline): MGHRA, YSYEKL. The CDR3 nucleotides read TGCGCCAGCAGCCAGTTAGGGGGCGCTGGGGCCGGGGAGCTGTTTTTT. Translated, it gives CASSQLGGAGAGELFF.